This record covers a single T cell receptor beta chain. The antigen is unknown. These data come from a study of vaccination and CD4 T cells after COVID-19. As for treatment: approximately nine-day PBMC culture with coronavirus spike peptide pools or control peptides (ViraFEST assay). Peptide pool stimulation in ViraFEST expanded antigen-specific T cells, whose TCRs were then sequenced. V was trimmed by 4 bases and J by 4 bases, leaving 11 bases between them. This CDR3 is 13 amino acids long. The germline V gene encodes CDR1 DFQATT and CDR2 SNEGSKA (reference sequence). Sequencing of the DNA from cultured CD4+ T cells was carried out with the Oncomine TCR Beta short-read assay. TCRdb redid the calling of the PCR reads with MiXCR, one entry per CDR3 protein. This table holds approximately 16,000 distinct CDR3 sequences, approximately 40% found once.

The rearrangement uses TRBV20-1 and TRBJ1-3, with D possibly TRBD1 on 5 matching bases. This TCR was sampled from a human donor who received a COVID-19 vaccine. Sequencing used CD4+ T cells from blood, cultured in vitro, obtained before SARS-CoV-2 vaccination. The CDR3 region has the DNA TGCAGTGCTACCCAGGGTCTGGGAAACACCATATATTTT. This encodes CSATQGLGNTIYF.